This T cell receptor (beta chain) appears in the sequencing data of a study of CXCR3-negative and CXCR3-positive naive CD8 T cells. The study, taken as a whole, reports: Fresh PBMCs went into most assays, and CXCR3 expression partly declined after cryopreservation. The study found more hydrophobic TRB CDR3s in CXCR3-positive naive cells than in CXCR3-negative naive cells. From TRB CDR3 properties, TCR strength was inferred; surface CD5 did not differ between naive subsets.

The germline gives CDR1 SEHNR, CDR2 FQNEAQ (reference sequence). This CDR3 is built from 15 residues. 5' RACE with UMI labels generated the TRB cDNA libraries. TCRdb re-called the 5' RACE reads; every CDR3 protein appears as one record, without DNA. Here the sample table reports some 99,000 distinct CDR3 sequences. Naive CD8+ T cells had a CD45RO-CCR7+CD27+CD95- phenotype. A remark on this clonotype: The antigen is unknown.

The chain joins TRBV7-9 to TRBJ1-2. Sequencing input: naive CXCR3+ CD8+ T cells from blood. Subset noted: CD45RO-CCR7+CD27+CD95- naive CD8+ T cells expressing CXCR3 (TNR3+). This clonotype was sampled from a human donor in good health. Some clones in this sample may be carry-over from other donors' samples. The CDR3 here is CASSLDVEVLYGYTF.